This T cell receptor (beta chain) was captured by sequencing in a study of blood T cell repertoires in COVID-19. Data came from immunoSEQ multiplex PCR; TCRdb stores just in-frame clones and leaves some out. The sample consists of tens of thousands of clones, 74% of them appearing once. CDR1 LNHDA and CDR2 SQIVND come from the germline V gene (reference sequence). V shed 5 bases and J 4 bases; nucleotides not matched to a gene: 4. This CDR3 has 14 residues. This clonotype was obtained from an elderly woman with acute or convalescent COVID-19. The sample was peripheral blood. The chain employs TRBV19 and TRBJ2-5, with 10 positions matching TRBD1. Written as DNA, the CDR3 is TGTGCCAGTAGTCCCAGGACAGGGGGAGAGACCCAGTACTTC. It specifies CASSPRTGGETQYF.